Below are 17 T cell receptor beta chains sequenced from a single sample in a study of PD-1 blockade in classical Hodgkin lymphoma. This sample's time point: newly diagnosed, previously untreated cHL patient sample. Here immunoSEQ multiplex PCR was the method, and the copy in TCRdb shows in-frame clones only, minus some. The sample includes fewer than 35,000 clones, 90% to 95% of them seen just once. The sequenced sample was peripheral blood mononuclear cells (PBMCs). Source of these receptors: a human donor with classical Hodgkin lymphoma.

The chain links TRBV5-5 to TRBJ1-1; no clear D gene. The CDR3 has 17 residues. V lost 0 bases, J lost 1 base, and 16 bases lay in between. CDR1 is SGHKS, CDR2 YYEKEE, per germline (reference sequence). CDR3 coding DNA: TGTGCCAGCAGCTTGGCTGGAGGATTACTAGGGAACACTGAAGCTTTCTTT. Its translation is CASSLAGGLLGNTEAFF.

Only one count was recorded for this clone. The chain uses TRBV7-8 and TRBJ1-4, with TRBD1 matching 7 bases. The germline V gene has CDR1 SGHVS and CDR2 FQNEAQ. The CDR3 is 15 residues long. V gave up 5 bases and J gave up 5 bases; unmatched junction bases: 8. CDR3 bases: TGTGCCAGCAGCGCGGAGGGACAGCAAAATGAAAAACTGTTTTTT. It codes for CASSAEGQQNEKLFF.

The V call is TRBV10-3, the J call TRBJ2-6, with D possibly being TRBD2 (5 bases). Trimming cost V 6 bases and J 2 bases, with 29 bases left between them. Germline CDR1 reads ENHRY; CDR2 reads SYGVKD. This CDR3 comprises 21 residues. The CDR3 reads CAIRGSEGLRPDPTGANVLTF. The CDR3 DNA reads as TGTGCCATCAGGGGATCCGAAGGACTTCGTCCGGATCCCACTGGGGCCAACGTCCTGACTTTC.

This chain uses TRBV4-1 with TRBJ2-5; 9 nucleotides align to TRBD2. The V segment lost 1 base and the J segment 0 bases; nucleotides outside the gene matches: 3. The CDR3 runs to 16 residues. CDR1 MGHRA and CDR2 YSYEKL come from the germline V gene. The CDR3 DNA reads as TGCGCCAGCAGCCAAGCGGCGGGGGGGTACCAAGAGACCCAGTACTTC. Translation: CASSQAAGGYQETQYF.

The chain couples TRBV6-5 to TRBJ1-1; tentatively, D is TRBD1 (5 bases). The V end lost 2 bases, the J end lost 2 bases, and 9 bases lay between the germline ends. The CDR3 extends over 14 amino acids. The germline V gene has CDR1 MNHEY and CDR2 SVGAGI. CDR3 sequence reads: CASSYQGLNTEAFF. For the CDR3, the DNA is TGTGCCAGCAGTTACCAGGGACTTAACACTGAAGCTTTCTTT.

The V and J genes are TRBV5-5 and TRBJ2-4; D is perhaps TRBD2 (5 bases). Per germline, CDR1 SGHKS and CDR2 YYEKEE (reference sequence). This CDR3 comprises 13 residues. The ends were cut back, 4 bases at V and 7 bases at J, with 12 bases in the middle. The CDR3 loop is CASSNREGNIQYF. CDR3 in DNA: TGTGCCAGCAGCAACCGAGAGGGTAACATTCAGTACTTC.

This chain joins TRBV2 and TRBJ2-2; D gene uncertain. V lost 2 bases, J lost 4 bases, and 17 bases lay in between. CDR1 and CDR2 (germline): SNHLY, FYNNEI. The CDR3 has 17 residues. Written as DNA, the CDR3 is TGTGCCAGCAGTGAAATAGTAGCCCGGCCGAGCACCGGGGAGCTGTTTTTT. Translating it yields CASSEIVARPSTGELFF.

This clone was detected once. The rearrangement joins TRBV28 to TRBJ1-5; D might be TRBD1 (5 bases). CDR1 is MDHEN, CDR2 SYDVKM, per germline. The CDR3 has 13 amino acids. V was pared by 3 bases and J by 6 bases, with 9 bases between. CDR3 protein: CASSLGGFQPQHF. In nucleotides, the CDR3 is TGTGCCAGCAGTTTGGGGGGGTTTCAGCCCCAGCATTTT.

This chain uses TRBV5-1 with TRBJ1-2; possible D gene TRBD1, 6 bases. Germline V gives CDR1 SGHRS, CDR2 YFSETQ. Trimming left V 4 bases short and J 4 bases short, with 11 bases between. The CDR3 extends over 13 amino acids. DNA for the CDR3: TGCGCCAGCAGCCCGATGGGGGCCTATGGCTACACCTTC. The encoded protein is CASSPMGAYGYTF.

This chain links TRBV30 with TRBJ1-6; perhaps TRBD1 as D (5 bases). Trimming left V 0 bases short and J 5 bases short, with 14 bases between. CDR1 is GTSNPN and CDR2 is SVGIG in the germline V gene (reference sequence). This CDR3 region has 16 residues. The DNA of the CDR3 is TGTGCCTGGAGTGTACGAGGCACAGGTAATAATTCACCCCTCCACTTT. Translated, it gives CAWSVRGTGNNSPLHF.

The chain combines TRBV19 with TRBJ1-3, with D hard to call. The length of the CDR3 is 15 residues. Germline lookup yields CDR1 LNHDA and CDR2 SQIVND (reference sequence). Trimming removed 2 bases at V and 0 bases at J, with 8 bases between. The CDR3 is CASSIKASSGNTIYF. The CDR3 coding sequence is TGTGCCAGTAGTATAAAGGCTAGCTCTGGAAACACCATATATTTT.

The genes are TRBV6-5 and TRBJ2-7; 12 nucleotides agree with TRBD2. The CDR3 is made up of 15 amino acids. V shed 6 bases, J shed 2 bases, and the junction held 5 bases outside the gene matches. Looked up from germline, CDR1 is MNHEY and CDR2 is SVGAGI. The CDR3 sequence: CASSLTSGGPYEQYF. CDR3 nucleotide sequence: TGTGCCAGCAGCCTGACTAGCGGGGGCCCCTACGAGCAGTACTTC.

The chain recombines TRBV18 with TRBJ1-6; 9 bases fit TRBD1. The CDR3 has 15 residues. Looked up from germline, CDR1 is KGHSH and CDR2 is LQKENI. Trimming removed 2 bases from V and 6 bases from J; junction bases left unmatched: 2. The CDR3 sequence: CASSPKDRGNSPLHF. CDR3 nucleotide sequence: TGTGCCAGCTCACCAAAGGACAGGGGTAATTCACCCCTCCACTTT.

The CDR3 DNA reads as TGTGCCAGTCTTAAGGCTGGTCATGGACCCGGGGCCGGACACGAGCAGTACTTC. It encodes CASLKAGHGPGAGHEQYF. The chain has TRBV19 and TRBJ2-7; D is possibly TRBD1 or TRBD2 (5 bases each). V was shortened by 8 bases and J by 5 bases, with 31 bases between the two germline ends. Germline V CDR1 and CDR2: LNHDA, SQIVND (reference sequence). The CDR3 length is 18 residues.

The CDR3 protein is CASSLQMTSGSPLDTQYF. In DNA form, the CDR3 reads TGCGCCAGCAGCCTTCAAATGACTAGCGGGTCTCCGCTGGATACGCAGTATTTT. The chain joins TRBV5-1 to TRBJ2-3; 10 nucleotides align to TRBD2. After removal of 4 bases from V and 6 bases from J, the junction contained 17 bases not matched to a gene. CDR3 length: 18 amino acids. Germline V lookup: CDR1 SGHRS, CDR2 YFSETQ. Based on the CDR3 plus reference TRBV5-1 and TRBJ2-3, the full variable domain is KAGVTQTPRYLIKTRGQQVTLSCSPISGHRSVSWYQQTPGQGLQFLFEYFSETQRNKGNFPGRFSGRQFSNSRSEMNVSTLELGDSALYLCASSLQMTSGSPLDTQYFGPGTRLTVL.

V and J are TRBV13 and TRBJ2-7; D is possibly TRBD1 (5 bases). This CDR3 has 17 amino acids. Between the trimmed V and J ends, which lost 5 bases and 1 base, there was a span of 21 bases. Looked up from germline, CDR1 is PRHDT and CDR2 is FYEKMQ (reference sequence). DNA of the CDR3: TGTGCCAGCAGCAAGGGCCCTCTCGGGTCAGGGTCCTACGAGCAGTACTTC. Its translation is CASSKGPLGSGSYEQYF.

The rearrangement joins TRBV7-9 to TRBJ2-1, with D perhaps matching TRBD2 (5 bases). The length of the CDR3 is 15 residues. V was shortened by 5 bases and J by 6 bases, with 17 bases between the two germline ends. Germline V CDR1 and CDR2: SEHNR, FQNEAQ (reference sequence). In DNA form, the CDR3 reads TGTGCCAGCAGCCCACCATTCCGGGCGGGCAATGAGCAGTTCTTC. This gives the protein CASSPPFRAGNEQFF.